This is a list of T cell receptor beta chains from one sample in a study of control samples from healthy donors and cancer patients. TCRdb keeps only in-frame clones here, not all; method: immunoSEQ multiplex PCR. Of 150,000 to 200,000 clones in the sample, 90% are singletons; the top ten hold 1.4%. The sequenced sample was blood. These receptor sequences come from a woman in her fifties or sixties in good health. Each CDR3 is given with its conserved first and last residue. Each record gives: V gene, J gene, CDR3 protein.

>TRBV5-1|TRBJ2-1
CASSSDGRRDEQFF
>TRBV15|TRBJ1-4
CATSGPTEKLFF
>TRBV28|TRBJ1-2
CASSLYRRTLGYTF
>TRBV15|TRBJ1-1
CATSWDNTEAFF
>TRBV6-5|TRBJ1-6
CASKPGQSSPLHF
>TRBV4-3|TRBJ2-2
CASSQERNTGELFF
>TRBV12-5|TRBJ2-3
CASGLGQLNTDTQYF
>TRBV21-1|TRBJ2-1
CASSSPSYNEQFF
>TRBV11-3|TRBJ2-7
CASSPGGAGLYEQYF
>TRBV19|TRBJ2-3
CASTDDGSTSTDTQYF
>TRBV19|TRBJ2-7
CASTPGRGVDEQYF
>TRBV7-9|TRBJ1-4
CASSLAGKLFF
>TRBV7-8|TRBJ2-2
CASSSRPAGELFF
>TRBV25-1|TRBJ1-2
CASSTTGGGGYGYTF
>TRBV28|TRBJ1-2
CASSLFGVGYGYTF
>TRBV5-6|TRBJ2-6
CASSLISGANVLTF
>TRBV7-9|TRBJ1-1
CASSPTGGLTEAFF
>TRBV25-1|TRBJ1-4
CASSAGSMPTNEKLFF
>TRBV4-1|TRBJ2-7
CASSQEVEVLYEQYF
>TRBV19|TRBJ1-1
CASSLAGKAFF
>TRBV15|TRBJ2-2
CAIRRGRLGTGELFF
>TRBV6-5|TRBJ1-5
CASRQVNNQPQHF
>TRBV7-3|TRBJ2-5
CASSALAGGPEETQYF
>TRBV19|TRBJ2-2
CASTGQNLVGELFF
>TRBV6-9|TRBJ2-7
CASSCPGTGVPYEQYF
>TRBV29-1|TRBJ1-2
CSVGAGGNYGYTF
>TRBV15|TRBJ1-2
CATSRGGQAYGYTF
>TRBV27|TRBJ2-7
CASSLILAYEQYF
>TRBV7-9|TRBJ2-1
CASSLTGTVNNEQFF
>TRBV6-2/TRBV6-3|TRBJ1-5
CASSGLSSNQPQHF
>TRBV6-5|TRBJ2-1
CASSYEGPASADEQFF
>TRBV30|TRBJ1-4
CASPRVGPTNEKLFF
>TRBV6-1|TRBJ1-1
CASSEIGRNTEAFF
>TRBV11-2|TRBJ1-1
CASSPTRLYTEAFF
>TRBV28|TRBJ2-7
CASGDSGLAYEQYF
>TRBV5-1|TRBJ1-4
CASSLEQGANEKLFF
>TRBV30|TRBJ1-3
CAWSVSGNTIYF
>TRBV20-1|TRBJ1-1
CSARDTEAFF
>TRBV5-1|TRBJ2-3
CASSLSGLSTDTQYF
>TRBV7-2|TRBJ1-5
CASNPRGGDQPQHF
>TRBV19|TRBJ1-1
CASRGMNTEAFF
>TRBV4-3|TRBJ1-1
CASSQVYRGEAFF
>TRBV5-4|TRBJ1-2
CASSLGLTGGDGYTF
>TRBV5-5|TRBJ2-1
CASRLGLDEQFF
>TRBV3-1/TRBV3-2|TRBJ2-7
CASSQASSGRLAQQYF
>TRBV7-3|TRBJ2-7
CASSLKSGYEQYF
>TRBV18|TRBJ2-5
CASSSRGGAETQYF
>TRBV5-6|TRBJ1-2
CASSQGDGSYGYTF
>TRBV3-1/TRBV3-2|TRBJ2-7
CASSTRQGLGYEQYF
>TRBV5-8|TRBJ1-5
CASSSGQYNQPQHF
>TRBV5-1|TRBJ2-1
CASSSGQGTNEQFF
>TRBV20-1|TRBJ2-3
CSARQREEYF
>TRBV7-9|TRBJ1-5
CASSLDEQGSRPQHF
>TRBV6-7|TRBJ1-5
CASSYLGYSNQPQHF